This record concerns one T cell receptor beta chain sequence. Its antigen is currently unknown. This sample is drawn from a study of liver allograft versus peripheral blood T cells. The wider study: In transplanted livers, T cell receptor repertoires were compared with those found in the recipients' peripheral blood. General study points: Intragraft T cell receptor repertoires of liver allografts were reported to differ from peripheral blood repertoires.

TCRdb used MiXCR to reprocess the reads, holding one entry per CDR3 protein. In the table there are about 13,000 distinct CDR3 sequences, around a sixth of which are singletons. Deletions cut 5 bases from V and 0 bases from J, with 8 bases between. CDR1 and CDR2 (germline): LNHDA, SQIVND (reference sequence). This CDR3 is built from 13 residues. The genes are TRBV19 and TRBJ2-7; weak D call: TRBD1 (5 bases). This TCR was sampled from a human patient who had a liver transplant. Some T cells may be transferred from the graft donor. DNA for the CDR3: TGTGCCAGTAGTCCCAGGGTCTCCTACGAGCAGTACTTC. Its translation: CASSPRVSYEQYF.